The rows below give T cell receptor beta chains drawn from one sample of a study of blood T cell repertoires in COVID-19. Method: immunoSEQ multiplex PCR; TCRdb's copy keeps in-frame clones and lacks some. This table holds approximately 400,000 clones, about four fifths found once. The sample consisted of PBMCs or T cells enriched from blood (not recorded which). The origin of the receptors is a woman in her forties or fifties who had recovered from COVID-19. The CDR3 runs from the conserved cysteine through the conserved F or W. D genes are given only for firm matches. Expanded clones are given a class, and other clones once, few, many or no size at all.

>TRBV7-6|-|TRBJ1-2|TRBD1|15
CASSLGTGNGYGYTF
TGTGCCAGCAGCTTAGGGACAGGGAACGGCTATGGCTACACCTTC
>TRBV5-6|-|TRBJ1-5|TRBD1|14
CASSSTGGDQPQHF
TGTGCCAGCAGCTCCACAGGGGGGGATCAGCCCCAGCATTTT
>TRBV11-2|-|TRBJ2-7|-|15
CASSLDRDISYEQYF
TGTGCCAGCAGCTTAGATAGGGACATATCGTACGAGCAGTACTTC
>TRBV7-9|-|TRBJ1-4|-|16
CASSLDAGLGNEKLFF
TGTGCCAGCAGCTTAGACGCGGGCTTAGGTAATGAAAAACTGTTTTTT
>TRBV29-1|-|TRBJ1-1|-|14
CSVEEPVINTEAFF
TGCAGCGTTGAAGAGCCAGTAATCAACACTGAAGCTTTCTTT
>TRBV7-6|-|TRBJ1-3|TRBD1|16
CASSPRTGQSGNTIYF
TGTGCCAGCAGCCCGAGGACAGGACAGTCTGGAAACACCATATATTTT
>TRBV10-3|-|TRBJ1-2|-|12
CAIHAANYGYTF
TGTGCCATCCATGCAGCTAACTATGGCTACACCTTC
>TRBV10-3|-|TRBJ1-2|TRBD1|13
CAIRGTGSDGYTF
TGTGCCATCAGAGGGACAGGGTCTGATGGCTACACCTTC
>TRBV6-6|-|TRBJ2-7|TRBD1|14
CASSWGQVINEQYF
TGTGCCAGCAGTTGGGGACAGGTGATTAACGAGCAGTACTTC
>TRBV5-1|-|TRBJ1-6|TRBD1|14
CASSEGQVNSPLHF
TGCGCCAGCAGCGAGGGACAGGTAAATTCACCCCTCCACTTT
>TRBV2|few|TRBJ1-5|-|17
CASSRLGTSEFYQPQHF
TGTGCCAGCAGTCGCCTAGGGACATCCGAGTTCTATCAGCCCCAGCATTTT
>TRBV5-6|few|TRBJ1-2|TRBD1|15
CASRVMTGGSYGYTF
TGTGCCAGCAGGGTGATGACAGGGGGCAGCTATGGCTACACCTTC
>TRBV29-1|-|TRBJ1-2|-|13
CSVEAWGGYGYTF
TGCAGCGTTGAAGCCTGGGGCGGCTATGGCTACACCTTC
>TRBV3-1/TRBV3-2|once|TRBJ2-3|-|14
CASSPTSLADTQYF
TGTGCCAGCAGCCCCACTAGTCTCGCAGATACGCAGTATTTT
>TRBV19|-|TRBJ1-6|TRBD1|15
CASSIQTGDGSPLHF
TGTGCCAGTAGTATACAGACAGGGGACGGTTCACCCCTCCACTTT
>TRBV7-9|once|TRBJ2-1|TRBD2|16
CASSFQGAGERSEQFF
TGTGCCAGCAGCTTCCAGGGAGCGGGAGAGAGGAGTGAGCAGTTCTTC
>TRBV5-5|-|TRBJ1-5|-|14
CASSPFGGNQPQHF
TGTGCCAGCAGCCCGTTCGGGGGCAATCAGCCCCAGCATTTT
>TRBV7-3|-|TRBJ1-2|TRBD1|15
CASSPGTGRGFGYTF
TGTGCCAGCAGCCCCGGGACAGGGAGAGGGTTTGGCTACACCTTC
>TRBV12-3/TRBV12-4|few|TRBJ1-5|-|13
CASRPDSTQPQHF
TGTGCCAGCAGACCGGACAGTACTCAGCCCCAGCATTTT
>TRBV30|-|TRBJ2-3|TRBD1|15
CAWSGLQGFADTQYF
TGTGCCTGGAGTGGACTACAGGGGTTTGCAGATACGCAGTATTTT
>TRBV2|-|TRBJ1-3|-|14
CASREMERKNTIYF
TGTGCCAGCAGAGAGATGGAGAGGAAAAACACCATATATTTT
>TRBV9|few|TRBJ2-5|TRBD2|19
CASSVGGLAGGYIWETQYF
TGTGCCAGCAGCGTAGGCGGACTAGCGGGAGGGTACATATGGGAGACCCAGTACTTC
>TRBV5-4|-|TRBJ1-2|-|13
CASSLAGEVGYTF
TGTGCCAGCAGCTTGGCCGGGGAGGTTGGCTACACCTTC